A selection of T cell receptor beta chains follows, all from one sample in a study of vaccination effects on CD4 cells after COVID-19. Antigens for these TCRs are unknown. Assay used: immunoSEQ multiplex PCR; TCRdb lists only in-frame clones, some missing. The sample includes around 71,000 clones, roughly three quarters of them seen just once. The sample consisted of CD4+ T cells from PBMCs cultured with HCoV-OC43 spike peptides, taken before COVID-19 vaccination. The receptors originated from a human donor who received a COVID-19 vaccine. Both conserved end residues are trimmed from each CDR3. Each record gives: V gene, CDR3 length, CDR3 protein.

>TRBV5-1|11
ASSGSQKETQY
>TRBV2|13
ASREQGGSNQPQH
>TRBV6-5|11
ASSYSGSYGYT
>TRBV5-1|12
ASSLGGPGNIQY
>TRBV2|12
ASSRDLQNSPLH
>TRBV7-2|12
ASSRDRAQETQH
>TRBV11-2|16
ASSLKLAGGLSYNEQF
>TRBV19|15
ASSIAGGASSGNTIY
>TRBV19|15
ASSIFMGQANTGELF
>TRBV28|10
ASTPSAYGYT
>TRBV7-2|12
ASSPLGTPGSQY
>TRBV9|13
ASSVGQGANYGYT
>TRBV19|12
ASSSSLYNSPLH
>TRBV4-3|13
ASGLGAGSNEKLF
>TRBV2|12
ASRGLAGFNEQF
>TRBV12-5|11
ASGPRGPDTQY
>TRBV18|12
ASSERQGNTEAF
>TRBV6-5|12
ASSRGGSGNTIY
>TRBV5-4|11
ASGLTNQETQY
>TRBV28|13
ASTPAGAGANVLT